This is a list of T cell receptor beta chains from one sample in a study of a mutant IDH1 vaccine in newly diagnosed glioma. Antigen specificity for these receptors is unknown. Profiled with immunoSEQ multiplex PCR; TCRdb holds only in-frame clones, not every one. Of 30,000 to 40,000 clones in the sample, just under 80% are singletons; the top ten hold under 4%. Sequenced material: PBMCs, taken from a glioma patient whose treatment included an IDH1 peptide vaccine. The source is a man in his forties or fifties with glioma. Some clones in this sample may be carry-over from other donors' samples. Both conserved end residues are part of each CDR3. The D gene is left open where the match is weak. Size is omitted from some rows. Given values are once, few, many or a class for expanded clones.

-,few,TRBV7-2,TRBJ1-2,TGTGCCAGCAGCGAATCGACAGTGGACTATGGCTACACCTTC,CASSESTVDYGYTF
-,-,TRBV10-2,TRBJ1-4,TGCGCCAGCAGTCCAGGGGAGGGACTGTTTTTT,CASSPGEGLFF
-,-,TRBV5-1,TRBJ1-1,TGCGCCAGCAGCTCATTTACGAACACTGAAGCTTTCTTT,CASSSFTNTEAFF
-,-,TRBV11-2,TRBJ1-3,TGTGCCAGCAGGCGGGACTCTGGAAACACCATATATTTT,CASRRDSGNTIYF
-,-,TRBV28,TRBJ1-2,TGTGCCAGCAGCCCTCGGGCAAACTATGGCTACACCTTC,CASSPRANYGYTF
TRBD1,few,TRBV27,TRBJ2-7,TGTGCCAGCAGTTTGCACAGGGGTAAGGAGCAGTACTTC,CASSLHRGKEQYF
-,-,TRBV5-6,TRBJ2-6,TGTGCCAGCAGTTCGGGGGTAACCGGGGCCAACGTCCTGACTTTC,CASSSGVTGANVLTF
-,-,TRBV30,TRBJ2-1,TGTGCCTGGAGTTCCGTCAGGGGGGACAATGAGCAGTTCTTC,CAWSSVRGDNEQFF
-,few,TRBV5-1,TRBJ1-3,TGCGCCAGCAGCTCACAGGGTTCTGGAAACACCATATATTTT,CASSSQGSGNTIYF
TRBD2,-,TRBV4-1,TRBJ2-7,TGCGCCAGCAGCCCCCCAAGCGGGGGGACGTACGAGCAGTACTTC,CASSPPSGGTYEQYF
-,medium-sized,TRBV4-1,TRBJ1-1,TGCGCCAGCAGCCAACCAAGCGGGACGGTGCTAATGAACACTGAAGCTTTCTTT,CASSQPSGTVLMNTEAFF
TRBD1,-,TRBV27,TRBJ2-7,TGTGCCAGCAGGCTAGGGACAGACGAGCAGTACTTC,CASRLGTDEQYF
-,-,TRBV5-1,TRBJ2-7,TGCGCCAGCAGCTTGGGGACCCGCTCCTACGAGCAGTACTTC,CASSLGTRSYEQYF
TRBD1,-,TRBV18,TRBJ1-2,TGTGCCAGCTCACCAGGGACAGGGGGCAGGGATGGCTACACCTTC,CASSPGTGGRDGYTF
-,-,TRBV19,TRBJ2-1,TGTGCCAGTACTTACCAGGCTGGTTCCTACAATGAGCAGTTCTTC,CASTYQAGSYNEQFF
-,-,TRBV11-2,TRBJ1-4,TGTGCCAGCAGCTTAGTGGCAGGGGTAGTTGAAAAACTGTTTTTT,CASSLVAGVVEKLFF
-,-,TRBV6-5,TRBJ2-7,TGTGCCAGCAGTTATAGTTATGTGGAACCCTACGAGCAGTACTTC,CASSYSYVEPYEQYF
TRBD1,-,TRBV29-1,TRBJ2-5,TGCAGCGTATCCAGGACAGGGTACCGGGGGACCCAGTACTTC,CSVSRTGYRGTQYF
-,few,TRBV5-5,TRBJ1-5,TGTGCCAGCAGTCGGGACCGCACGGGGTATGCCCAGCATTTT,CASSRDRTGYAQHF
TRBD1,few,TRBV7-6,TRBJ1-1,TGTGCCAGCAGCCCCTACGACAGGGGAACTGAAGCTTTCTTT,CASSPYDRGTEAFF
TRBD2,-,TRBV10-3,TRBJ2-3,TGTGCCATCAGAGGGACTAGCGGGGGCACAGATACGCAGTATTTT,CAIRGTSGGTDTQYF
-,-,TRBV9,TRBJ2-2,TGTGCCAGCAGCTCGCAAACTTTCCCCGGGGAGCTGTTTTTT,CASSSQTFPGELFF
-,-,TRBV28,TRBJ1-4,TGTGCCAGCAGTTTATGGGCCGGGACATCCGGAGAAAAACTGTTTTTT,CASSLWAGTSGEKLFF
-,-,TRBV18,TRBJ2-7,TGTGCCAGCTCACCACTGCATCGCGGTTCCTACGAGCAGTACTTC,CASSPLHRGSYEQYF